The rows below give T cell receptor beta chains drawn from one sample of a study of T cells after yellow fever vaccination. TCRdb itself ran the 5' RACE reads through MiXCR, one entry per CDR3 protein. The repertoire holds approximately 240,000 distinct CDR3 sequences, with approximately 3.5% as singletons. The source was PBMCs, collected 15 days after the yellow fever booster vaccination. The receptors were sampled from a man aged 18 to 30 who received the YFV17D yellow fever vaccine. Each CDR3 is given without its conserved first and last residue. For some rows the clone size is stated as once, few or many, or as a class when expanded; others skip it.

clone size,J gene,V gene,CDR3 protein
many,TRBJ1-4,TRBV12-3/TRBV12-4,ASSFKQGFNEKLF
many,TRBJ2-2,TRBV5-1,ASLGSTGELF
many,TRBJ1-2,TRBV7-3,ASGGSLGTYGYT
many,TRBJ2-1,TRBV4-3,ASSLERDSVYNEQF
many,TRBJ1-2,TRBV4-1,ASSQVPPGSYGYT
many,TRBJ1-1,TRBV5-1,ASSLRNTEAF
-,TRBJ2-7,TRBV6-2/TRBV6-3,ASSYSRRGSRYEQY
many,TRBJ1-2,TRBV5-1,ASSPDTTYGYT
many,TRBJ2-1,TRBV20-1,SARDMDGGAHNEQF
many,TRBJ2-1,TRBV5-4,ASFFGPGENEQF
many,TRBJ2-1,TRBV29-1,SVEEQSSYNEQF
many,TRBJ1-1,TRBV18,ASSPGTSGTEAF
-,TRBJ1-4,TRBV19,ASRSYRGEKLF
-,TRBJ2-5,TRBV5-1,ASSISPGETQY
-,TRBJ1-2,TRBV5-1,ASSLGDREIHGYT
many,TRBJ2-3,TRBV15,ATSREAGTDTQY
many,TRBJ2-4,TRBV6-1,ASSESVAGVRAQY
many,TRBJ1-3,TRBV7-9,ASSLVPVTGNTIY
many,TRBJ1-2,TRBV9,ASSVGPNRGLNYGYT
many,TRBJ2-4,TRBV4-1,ASSRTGDLAKNIQY
-,TRBJ2-3,TRBV12-5,ASGLTGTDTQY
-,TRBJ1-3,TRBV20-1,SATDASSGNTIY
many,TRBJ1-5,TRBV20-1,SFTDSQMPQH
many,TRBJ1-4,TRBV12-3/TRBV12-4,ASSLIRFGTDNEKLF
many,TRBJ1-6,TRBV20-1,SAAPPGQDNSPLH
many,TRBJ2-2,TRBV29-1,SARGQGTGELF
many,TRBJ1-5,TRBV7-8,ASSAQSDPYQPQH
-,TRBJ1-1,TRBV12-3/TRBV12-4,ASSFMGLRTEAF
many,TRBJ1-2,TRBV20-1,SAIPPSYGYT
many,TRBJ2-6,TRBV20-1,SARRQATGANVLT
many,TRBJ2-7,TRBV6-2/TRBV6-3,ASSSSGTGGAEQY
many,TRBJ2-1,TRBV15,ATSRQSGGVNEQF
many,TRBJ1-1,TRBV6-5,ASSYSGGFEAF
few,TRBJ2-2,TRBV5-4,ASSLEGLLLTGELF
many,TRBJ2-2,TRBV27,ASSLSNGGELF
many,TRBJ2-3,TRBV7-9,ASSLPSDSSTDTQY
many,TRBJ2-3,TRBV12-3/TRBV12-4,ASSHRDGITDTQY
many,TRBJ1-2,TRBV24-1,ATSDQQGRGYT
many,TRBJ2-2,TRBV5-1,ASSLELAETGELF
many,TRBJ2-1,TRBV20-1,SARNNEQF
many,TRBJ2-5,TRBV6-2/TRBV6-3,ASSKFRLVAGVQY
many,TRBJ1-1,TRBV12-3/TRBV12-4,ASSLNTGAATEAF
many,TRBJ2-1,TRBV4-3,ASSQESLAGGYEQF
many,TRBJ2-3,TRBV3-1,ASSQAGGSTDTQY
many,TRBJ1-4,TRBV5-1,ASSSKPQGTLYFGEKLF
-,TRBJ1-6,TRBV12-3/TRBV12-4,ASSRTGLDNSPLH
many,TRBJ2-1,TRBV10-3,AISFATSGVYNEQF
-,TRBJ2-1,TRBV19,ASKRGRDSNNEQF